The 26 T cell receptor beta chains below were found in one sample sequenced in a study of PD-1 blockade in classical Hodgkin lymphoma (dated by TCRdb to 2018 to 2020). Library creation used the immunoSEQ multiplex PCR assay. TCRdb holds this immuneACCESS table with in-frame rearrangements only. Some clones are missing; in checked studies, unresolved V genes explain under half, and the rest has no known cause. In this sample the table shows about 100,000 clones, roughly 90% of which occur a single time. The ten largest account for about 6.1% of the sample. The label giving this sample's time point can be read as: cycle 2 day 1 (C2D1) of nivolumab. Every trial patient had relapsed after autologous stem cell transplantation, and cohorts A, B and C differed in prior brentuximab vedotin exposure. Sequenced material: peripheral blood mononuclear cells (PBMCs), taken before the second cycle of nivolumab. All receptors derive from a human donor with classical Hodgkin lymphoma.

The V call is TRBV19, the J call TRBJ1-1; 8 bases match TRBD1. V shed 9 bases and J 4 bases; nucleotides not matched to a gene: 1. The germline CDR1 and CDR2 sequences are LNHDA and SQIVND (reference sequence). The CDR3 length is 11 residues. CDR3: CARQGGTEAFF. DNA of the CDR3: TGTGCCAGACAGGGGGGCACTGAAGCTTTCTTT.

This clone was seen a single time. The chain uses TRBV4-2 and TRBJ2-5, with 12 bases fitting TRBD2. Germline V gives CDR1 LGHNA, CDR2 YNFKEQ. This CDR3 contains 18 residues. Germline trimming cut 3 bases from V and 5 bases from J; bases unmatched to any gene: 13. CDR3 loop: CASSHQGLAGGPGETQYF. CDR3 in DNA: TGTGCCAGCAGCCACCAGGGTCTAGCGGGGGGGCCAGGGGAGACCCAGTACTTC.

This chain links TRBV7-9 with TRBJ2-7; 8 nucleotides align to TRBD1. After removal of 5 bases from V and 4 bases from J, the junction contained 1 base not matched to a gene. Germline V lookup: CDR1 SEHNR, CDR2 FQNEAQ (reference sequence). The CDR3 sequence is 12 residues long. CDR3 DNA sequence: TGTGCCAGCAGCAGGACAGGGTACGAGCAGTACTTC. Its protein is CASSRTGYEQYF.

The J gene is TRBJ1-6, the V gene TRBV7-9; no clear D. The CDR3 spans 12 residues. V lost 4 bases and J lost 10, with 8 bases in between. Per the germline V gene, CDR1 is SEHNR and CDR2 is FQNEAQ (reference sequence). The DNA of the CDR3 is TGTGCCAGCAGCTCGATTGAGTCACCCCTCCACTTT. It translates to CASSSIESPLHF.

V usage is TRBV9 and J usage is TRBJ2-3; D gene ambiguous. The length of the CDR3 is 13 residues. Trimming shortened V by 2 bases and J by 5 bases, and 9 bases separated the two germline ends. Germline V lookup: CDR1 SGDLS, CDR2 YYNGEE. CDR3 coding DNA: TGTGCCAGCAGCGTCGACAATCAAGATACGCAGTATTTT. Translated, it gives CASSVDNQDTQYF.

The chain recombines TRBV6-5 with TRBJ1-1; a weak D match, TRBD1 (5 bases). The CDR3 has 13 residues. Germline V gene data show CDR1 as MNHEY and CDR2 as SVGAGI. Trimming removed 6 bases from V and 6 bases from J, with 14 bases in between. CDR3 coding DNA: TGTGCCAGCAGCCGCCTCAGGGAGGCTGAAGCTTTCTTT. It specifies CASSRLREAEAFF.

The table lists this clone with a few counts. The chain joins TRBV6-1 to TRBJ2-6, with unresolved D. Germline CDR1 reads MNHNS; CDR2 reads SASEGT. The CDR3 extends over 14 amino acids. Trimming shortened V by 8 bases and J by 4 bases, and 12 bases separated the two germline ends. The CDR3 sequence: CASRPLLGANVLTF. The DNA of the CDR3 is TGTGCCAGCCGACCCCTATTAGGGGCCAACGTCCTGACTTTC.

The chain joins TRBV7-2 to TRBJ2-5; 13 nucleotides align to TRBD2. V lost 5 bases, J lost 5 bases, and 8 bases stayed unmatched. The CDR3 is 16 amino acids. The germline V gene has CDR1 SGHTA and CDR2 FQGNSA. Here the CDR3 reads CASSPGLAGVGETQYF. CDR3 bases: TGTGCCAGCAGCCCCGGACTAGCGGGGGTTGGGGAGACCCAGTACTTC.

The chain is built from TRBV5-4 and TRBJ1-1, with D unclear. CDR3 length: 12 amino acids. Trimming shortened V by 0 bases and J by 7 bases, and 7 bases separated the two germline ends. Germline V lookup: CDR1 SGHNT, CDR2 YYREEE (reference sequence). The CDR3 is CASSLERLEAFF. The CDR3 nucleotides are TGTGCCAGCAGCTTGGAGCGGCTTGAAGCTTTCTTT.

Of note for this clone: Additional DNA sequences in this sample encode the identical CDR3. The CDR3 is CASSLGGEKLFF. The CDR3 region has the DNA TGTGCCAGCAGCTTGGGGGGGGAAAAACTGTTTTTT. The V call is TRBV7-6, the J call TRBJ1-4, with D perhaps matching TRBD1 (5 bases). This CDR3 region has 12 residues. CDR1 is SGHVS and CDR2 is FNYEAQ in the germline V gene. V was cut by 3 bases and J by 8 bases, with 7 bases left in between.

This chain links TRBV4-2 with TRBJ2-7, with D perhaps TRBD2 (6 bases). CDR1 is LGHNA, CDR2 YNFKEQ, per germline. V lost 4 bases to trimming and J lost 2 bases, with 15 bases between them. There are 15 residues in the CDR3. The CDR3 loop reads CASSPRDFSTYEQYF. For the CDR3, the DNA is TGTGCCAGCAGCCCCCGGGACTTTTCCACCTACGAGCAGTACTTC.

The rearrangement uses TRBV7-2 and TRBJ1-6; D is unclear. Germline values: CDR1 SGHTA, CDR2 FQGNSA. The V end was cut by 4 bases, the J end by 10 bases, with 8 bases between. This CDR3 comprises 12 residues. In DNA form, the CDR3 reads TGTGCCAGCAGCTCGATTGAGTCACCCCTCCACTTT. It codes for CASSSIESPLHF.

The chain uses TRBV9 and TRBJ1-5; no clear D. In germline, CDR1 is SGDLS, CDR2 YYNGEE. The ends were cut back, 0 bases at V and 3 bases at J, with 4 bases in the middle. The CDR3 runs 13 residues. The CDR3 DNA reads TGTGCCAGCAGCGTAGCAGACAATCAGCCCCAGCATTTT. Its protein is CASSVADNQPQHF. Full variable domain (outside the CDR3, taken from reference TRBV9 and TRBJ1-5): DSGVTQTPKHLITATGQRVTLRCSPRSGDLSVYWYQQSLDQGLQFLIQYYNGEERAKGNILERFSAQQFPDLHSELNLSSLELGDSALYFCASSVADNQPQHFGDGTRLSIL.

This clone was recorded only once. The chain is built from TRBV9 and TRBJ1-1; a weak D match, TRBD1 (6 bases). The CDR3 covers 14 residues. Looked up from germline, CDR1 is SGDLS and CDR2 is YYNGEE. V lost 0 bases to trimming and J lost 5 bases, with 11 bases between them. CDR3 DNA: TGTGCCAGCAGCGTAGAAGGGGGAGGAACTGAAGCTTTCTTT. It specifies CASSVEGGGTEAFF.

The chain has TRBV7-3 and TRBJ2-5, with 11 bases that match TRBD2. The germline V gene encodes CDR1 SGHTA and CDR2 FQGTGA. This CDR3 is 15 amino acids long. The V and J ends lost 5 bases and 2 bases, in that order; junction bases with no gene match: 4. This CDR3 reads CASSPSGGPQETQYF. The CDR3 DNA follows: TGTGCCAGCAGCCCTAGCGGGGGGCCGCAAGAGACCCAGTACTTC.

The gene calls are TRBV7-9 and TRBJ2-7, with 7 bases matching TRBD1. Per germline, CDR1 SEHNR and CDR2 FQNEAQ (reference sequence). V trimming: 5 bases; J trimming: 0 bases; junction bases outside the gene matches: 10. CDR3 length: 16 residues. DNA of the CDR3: TGTGCCAGCAGCGTATTAACCGGGACAGTCTCCTACGAGCAGTACTTC. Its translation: CASSVLTGTVSYEQYF. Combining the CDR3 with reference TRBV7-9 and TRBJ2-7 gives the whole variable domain DTGVSQNPRHKITKRGQNVTFRCDPISEHNRLYWYRQTLGQGPEFLTYFQNEAQLEKSRLLSDRFSAERPKGSFSTLEIQRTEQGDSAMYLCASSVLTGTVSYEQYFGPGTRLTVT.

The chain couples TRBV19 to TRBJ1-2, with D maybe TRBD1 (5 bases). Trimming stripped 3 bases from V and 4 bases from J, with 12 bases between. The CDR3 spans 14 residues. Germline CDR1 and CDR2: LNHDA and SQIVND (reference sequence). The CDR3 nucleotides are TGTGCCAGTAGTATCTTTTCCGGGGGCTATGGCTACACCTTC. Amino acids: CASSIFSGGYGYTF.

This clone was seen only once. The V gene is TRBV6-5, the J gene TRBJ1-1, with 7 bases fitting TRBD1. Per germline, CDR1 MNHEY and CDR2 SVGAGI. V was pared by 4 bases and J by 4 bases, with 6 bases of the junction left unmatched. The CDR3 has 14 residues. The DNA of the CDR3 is TGTGCCAGCAGTTTACAGGGGTTAGGCACTGAAGCTTTCTTT. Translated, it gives CASSLQGLGTEAFF.

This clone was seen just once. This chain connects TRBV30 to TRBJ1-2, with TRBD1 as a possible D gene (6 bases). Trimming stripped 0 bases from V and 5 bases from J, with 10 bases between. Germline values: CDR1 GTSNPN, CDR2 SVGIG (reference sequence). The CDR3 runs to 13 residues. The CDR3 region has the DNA TGTGCCTGGAGTGTATCCCAGGGGTATGGCTACACCTTC. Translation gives CAWSVSQGYGYTF.

This CDR3 reads CASASSRMDNEQFF. In DNA, the CDR3 is TGTGCCAGCGCTAGCAGCCGAATGGACAATGAGCAGTTCTTC. The chain joins TRBV9 to TRBJ2-1; weak D call: TRBD2 (5 bases). The CDR3 is 14 amino acids. V lost 7 bases and J lost 5, with 16 bases in between. Germline-derived CDR1 and CDR2 are SGDLS and YYNGEE.

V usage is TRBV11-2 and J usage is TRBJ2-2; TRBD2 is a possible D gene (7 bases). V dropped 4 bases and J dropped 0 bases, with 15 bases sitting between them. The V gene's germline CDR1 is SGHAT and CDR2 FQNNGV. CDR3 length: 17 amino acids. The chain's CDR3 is CASSSFRGATNTGELFF. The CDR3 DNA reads TGTGCCAGCAGCTCTTTCCGGGGGGCCACGAACACCGGGGAGCTGTTTTTT.

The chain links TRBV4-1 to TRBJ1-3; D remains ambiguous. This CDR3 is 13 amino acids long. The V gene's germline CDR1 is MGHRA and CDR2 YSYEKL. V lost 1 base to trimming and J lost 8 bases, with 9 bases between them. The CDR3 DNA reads TGCGCCAGCAGCCAAGGTCTCCGGGACACCATATATTTT. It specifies CASSQGLRDTIYF.

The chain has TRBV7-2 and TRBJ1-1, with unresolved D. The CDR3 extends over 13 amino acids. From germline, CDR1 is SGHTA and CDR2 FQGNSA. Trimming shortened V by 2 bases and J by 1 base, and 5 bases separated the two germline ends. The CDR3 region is CASSLSANTEAFF. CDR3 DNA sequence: TGTGCCAGCAGCTTATCAGCGAACACTGAAGCTTTCTTT.

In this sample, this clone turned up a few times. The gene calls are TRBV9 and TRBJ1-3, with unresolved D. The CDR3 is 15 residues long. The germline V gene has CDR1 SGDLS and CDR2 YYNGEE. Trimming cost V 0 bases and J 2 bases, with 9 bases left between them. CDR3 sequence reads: CASSVAGLAGNTIYF. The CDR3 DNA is TGTGCCAGCAGCGTAGCAGGACTGGCTGGAAACACCATATATTTT.

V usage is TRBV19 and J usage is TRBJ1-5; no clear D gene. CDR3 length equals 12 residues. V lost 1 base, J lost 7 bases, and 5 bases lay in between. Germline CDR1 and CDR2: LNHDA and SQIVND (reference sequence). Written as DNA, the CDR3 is TGTGCCAGTAGTATAGGTGAGCAGCCCCAGCATTTT. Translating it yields CASSIGEQPQHF.

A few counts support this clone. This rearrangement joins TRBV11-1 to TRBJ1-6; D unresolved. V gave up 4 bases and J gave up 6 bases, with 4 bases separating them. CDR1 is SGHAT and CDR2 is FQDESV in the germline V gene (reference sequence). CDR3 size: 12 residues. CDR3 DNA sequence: TGTGCCAGCAGCTACAGTAATTCACCCCTCCACTTT. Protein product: CASSYSNSPLHF.